Detailed here is one T cell receptor beta chain. This specimen comes from a study of T cell responses to AZD1222 COVID-19 vaccine. The V and J ends lost 5 bases and 3 bases respectively, with 13 bases between them. CDR1 SEHNR and CDR2 FQNEAQ come from the germline V gene (reference sequence). The CDR3 covers 14 residues. Combined were second doses at about 4 or about 12 weeks. Measured with immunoSEQ multiplex PCR; TCRdb has only the in-frame clones, and not every one. This table holds about 84,000 clones, under 95% found once. The V gene is TRBV7-9, the J gene TRBJ2-5; maybe TRBD1 (5 bases). The receptor was isolated from an adult who received the AZD1222 COVID-19 vaccine. Sample: peripheral blood, taken 28 days after the second AZD1222 dose. The CDR3 reads CASSDTGREETQYF. CDR3 in DNA: TGTGCCAGCAGCGATACGGGCAGGGAAGAGACCCAGTACTTC.